The 10 T cell receptor beta chains in this list originate from one sample, sequenced in a study of T cell repertoires in cytomegalovirus infection. Each CDR3 protein gets one entry after TCRdb re-called the reads with MiXCR. The data show about 110,000 distinct CDR3 sequences, around 31% seen once. Their cognate antigens are unknown. Sequencing used CD8+ T cells from cultured PBMCs, obtained from culture after CMV antigen stimulation. The receptors here all came from a human donor in good health (CMV status not recorded). Some clones in this sample may be carry-over from other donors' samples.

The CDR3 nucleotides read TGTGCCAGCAGTTTATGGGCAGCCACCTATAATTCACCCCTCCACTTT. Protein product: CASSLWAATYNSPLHF. This chain connects TRBV28 to TRBJ1-6; D is undetermined. The CDR3 covers 16 residues. CDR1 and CDR2 from the germline V gene are MDHEN and SYDVKM. With 0 bases removed from V and 2 bases from J, the gap between germline ends came to 8 bases.

V gene TRBV25-1 combines with J gene TRBJ1-5; D ambiguous. Germline values: CDR1 MGHDK, CDR2 SYGVNS. Trimming took 6 bases from V and 5 from J, leaving 11 bases between them. CDR3 length equals 13 residues. The CDR3 region is CASSEGRYQPQHF. As DNA, the CDR3 is TGTGCCAGCAGCGAAGGACGGTATCAGCCCCAGCATTTT. Filled out from reference TRBV25-1 and TRBJ1-5, the complete variable domain reads EADIYQTPRYLVIGTGKKITLECSQTMGHDKMYWYQQDPGMELHLIHYSYGVNSTEKGDLSSESTVSRIRTEHFPLTLESARPSHTSQYLCASSEGRYQPQHFGDGTRLSIL.

This clonotype turned up a few times. The rearrangement joins TRBV12-3 or TRBV12-4 to TRBJ2-5; D may match TRBD1 or TRBD2 (5 bases each). The CDR3 spans 13 residues. Deletions cut 6 bases from V and 2 bases from J, with 10 bases between. CDR3 region: CASSRDGQETQYF. The CDR3 bases are TGTGCCAGCAGCCGGGACGGGCAAGAGACCCAGTACTTC.

The chain uses TRBV4-1 and TRBJ2-7; weak D call: TRBD1 (7 bases). This CDR3 is 16 amino acids long. In germline, CDR1 is MGHRA, CDR2 YSYEKL. Trimming removed 5 bases at V and 3 bases at J, with 20 bases between. DNA of the CDR3: TGCGCCAGCAGCTCACACTTCCTCAGGGGGGACTACGAGCAGTACTTC. Protein product: CASSSHFLRGDYEQYF.

The chain joins TRBV19 to TRBJ2-1, with TRBD2 matching over 13 bases. The ends lost 5 bases at V and 2 bases at J; junction bases unmatched: 6. The CDR3 totals 17 residues. Germline loops: CDR1 LNHDA, CDR2 SQIVND (reference sequence). In DNA form, the CDR3 reads TGTGCCAGTAGTTTCTCGACTAGCGGGGGGACCTACAATGAGCAGTTCTTC. Translating gives CASSFSTSGGTYNEQFF.

This clonotype was observed a handful of times. This chain uses TRBV6-5 with TRBJ2-7, with D perhaps assigned TRBD1 or TRBD2 (5 bases each). V shed 4 bases and J shed 2 bases, with 15 bases lying between them. The CDR3 loop spans 15 amino acids. Germline CDR1 and CDR2: MNHEY and SVGAGI. In nucleotides, the CDR3 is TGTGCCAGCAGTTCAACCGGGACGGCTACCTACGAGCAGTACTTC. Protein sequence: CASSSTGTATYEQYF.

The chain recombines TRBV19 with TRBJ1-2; TRBD1 is a possible D gene (5 bases). CDR1 is LNHDA and CDR2 is SQIVND in the germline V gene (reference sequence). The CDR3 contains 15 residues. Trimming shortened V by 3 bases and J by 5 bases, and 16 bases separated the two germline ends. The CDR3 here is CASSIRTAGLYGYTF. CDR3 DNA: TGTGCCAGTAGTATTAGGACCGCGGGACTATATGGCTACACCTTC.

This clonotype has a handful of counts. V gene TRBV7-9 combines with J gene TRBJ1-2, with D maybe TRBD1 (5 bases). Trimming took 2 bases from V and 6 from J, leaving 16 bases between them. CDR3 length equals 15 residues. Looked up from germline, CDR1 is SEHNR and CDR2 is FQNEAQ (reference sequence). The CDR3, as DNA: TGTGCCAGCAGCTTATATGGGGAGCCAGGGCATGGCTACACCTTC. Encoded protein: CASSLYGEPGHGYTF.

This clonotype appeared a single time. The rearrangement uses TRBV7-6 and TRBJ2-1; a weak D match, TRBD1 (7 bases). The V end was cut by 6 bases, the J end by 9 bases, with 27 bases between. Per germline, CDR1 SGHVS and CDR2 FNYEAQ. This CDR3 has 17 amino acids. The chain's CDR3 is CASSFEPGTRGDSEQFF. The CDR3 DNA reads as TGTGCCAGCAGTTTTGAACCCGGGACCAGGGGGGACAGTGAGCAGTTCTTC. The full variable domain, rest sourced from reference TRBV7-6 and TRBJ2-1, is GAGVSQSPRYKVTKRGQDVALRCDPISGHVSLYWYRQALGQGPEFLTYFNYEAQQDKSGLPNDRFSAERPEGSISTLTIQRTEQRDSAMYRCASSFEPGTRGDSEQFFGPGTRLTVL.

This clonotype was recorded a few times. The chain has TRBV6-5 and TRBJ1-1; no definite D call. Per the germline V gene, CDR1 is MNHEY and CDR2 is SVGAGI. CDR3 size: 14 residues. V lost 4 bases, J lost 1 base, and 10 bases lay in between. This chain's CDR3 is CASSFQGANTEAFF. The CDR3 coding sequence is TGTGCCAGCAGTTTTCAAGGCGCGAACACTGAAGCTTTCTTT.